Sequencing of this TCR beta chain was carried out in a study of beta chain features in type 1 diabetes. The study reverse transcribed the entire isolated RNA, so it sequenced expressed TCRB transcripts. Method: immunoSEQ multiplex PCR; TCRdb's copy keeps in-frame clones and lacks some. The sample includes 160,000 or so clones, roughly 9% seen only once; the top ten take approximately 2.3%. Trimming cost V 0 bases and J 3 bases, with 14 bases left between them. CDR3 length: 16 residues. Per the germline V gene, CDR1 is LGHNA and CDR2 is YSLEER. This clone was recorded a few times. The sequenced sample consisted of central memory CD4+ T cells from blood. The chain employs TRBV4-3 and TRBJ1-2; D call uncertain. The receptor was isolated from a woman under 30 in good health. The CDR3 loop is CASSQDLRVGDYGYTF. The CDR3 DNA sequence: TGCGCCAGCAGCCAAGATTTGCGGGTCGGGGACTATGGCTACACCTTC.